The clone carrying this T cell receptor (beta chain) showed up many times. Its matching antigen is unknown. The record originates from a study of T cell repertoires in cytomegalovirus infection. Broader study findings: Summed public TCR beta family frequency identified CMV carriers bearing the relevant HLA.

There are 13 residues in the CDR3. CDR1 LNHDA and CDR2 SQIVND come from the germline V gene (reference sequence). Germline trimming cut 6 bases from V and 7 bases from J; bases unmatched to any gene: 4. TCRdb called the reads again in MiXCR, with one record for every CDR3 protein. Of roughly 500,000 distinct CDR3 sequences detected, 30% to 35% appear once; the ten largest clones hold 17%. V gene TRBV19 combines with J gene TRBJ2-1, with 9 bases lining up with TRBD2. The sequenced sample was cultured PBMCs, obtained from culture after CMV antigen stimulation. The TCR was taken from a human donor in good health (CMV status not recorded). Some clones in this sample may be carry-over from other donors' samples. CDR3 sequence (DNA): TGTGCCAGTAGGACTAGCGGAAGGAATGAGCAGTTCTTC. Translating gives CASRTSGRNEQFF.